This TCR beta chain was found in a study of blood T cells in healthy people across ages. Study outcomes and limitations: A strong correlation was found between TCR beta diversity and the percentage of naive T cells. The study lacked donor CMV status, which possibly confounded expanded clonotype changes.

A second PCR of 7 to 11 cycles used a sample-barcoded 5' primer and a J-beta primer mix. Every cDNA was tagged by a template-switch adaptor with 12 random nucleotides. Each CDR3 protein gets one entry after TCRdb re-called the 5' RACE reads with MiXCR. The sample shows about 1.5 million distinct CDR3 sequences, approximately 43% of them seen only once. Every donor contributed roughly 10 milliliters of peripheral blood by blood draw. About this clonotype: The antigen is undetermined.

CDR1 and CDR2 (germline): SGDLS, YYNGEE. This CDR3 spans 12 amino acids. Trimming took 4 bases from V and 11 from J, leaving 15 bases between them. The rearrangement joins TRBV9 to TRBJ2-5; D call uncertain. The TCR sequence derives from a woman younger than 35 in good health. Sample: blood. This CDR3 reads CASSSTLVEQYF. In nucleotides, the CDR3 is TGTGCCAGCAGCTCGACACTGGTAGAGCAGTACTTC.